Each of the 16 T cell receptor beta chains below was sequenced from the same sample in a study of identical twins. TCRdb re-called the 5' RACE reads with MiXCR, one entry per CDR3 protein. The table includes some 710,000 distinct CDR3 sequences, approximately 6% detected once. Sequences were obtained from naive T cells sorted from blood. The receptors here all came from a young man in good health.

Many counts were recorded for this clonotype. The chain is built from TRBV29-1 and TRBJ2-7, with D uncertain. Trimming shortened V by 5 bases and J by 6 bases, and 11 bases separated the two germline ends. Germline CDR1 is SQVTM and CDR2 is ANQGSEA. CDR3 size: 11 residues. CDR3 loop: CSVQSLGEQYF. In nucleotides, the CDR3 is TGCAGCGTTCAATCCCTAGGCGAGCAGTACTTC.

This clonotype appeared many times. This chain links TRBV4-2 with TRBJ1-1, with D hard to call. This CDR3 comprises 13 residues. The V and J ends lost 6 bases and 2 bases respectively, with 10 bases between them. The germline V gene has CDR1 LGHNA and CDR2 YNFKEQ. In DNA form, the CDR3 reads TGTGCCAGCAGGGCCGGAACCAACACTGAAGCTTTCTTT. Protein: CASRAGTNTEAFF.

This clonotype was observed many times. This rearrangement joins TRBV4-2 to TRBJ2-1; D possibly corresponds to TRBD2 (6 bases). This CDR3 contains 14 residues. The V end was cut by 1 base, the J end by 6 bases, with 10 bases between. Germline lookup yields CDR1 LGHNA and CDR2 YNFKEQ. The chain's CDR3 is CASSQAGDLNEQFF. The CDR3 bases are TGTGCCAGCAGCCAAGCGGGAGACCTCAATGAGCAGTTCTTC.

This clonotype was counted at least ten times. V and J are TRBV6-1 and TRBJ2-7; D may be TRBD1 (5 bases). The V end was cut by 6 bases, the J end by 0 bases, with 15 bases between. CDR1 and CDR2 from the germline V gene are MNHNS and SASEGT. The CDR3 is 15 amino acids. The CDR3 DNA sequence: TGTGCCAGCAGGACAGACAAGACCCTCTCCTACGAGCAGTACTTC. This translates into CASRTDKTLSYEQYF.

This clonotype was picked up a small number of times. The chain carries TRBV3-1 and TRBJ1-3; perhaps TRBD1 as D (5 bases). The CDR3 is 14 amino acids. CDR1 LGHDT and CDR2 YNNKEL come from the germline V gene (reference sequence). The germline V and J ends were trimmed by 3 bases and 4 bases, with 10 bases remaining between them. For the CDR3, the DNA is TGTGCCAGCAGCCACGAGGGGTACGGAAACACCATATATTTT. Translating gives CASSHEGYGNTIYF.

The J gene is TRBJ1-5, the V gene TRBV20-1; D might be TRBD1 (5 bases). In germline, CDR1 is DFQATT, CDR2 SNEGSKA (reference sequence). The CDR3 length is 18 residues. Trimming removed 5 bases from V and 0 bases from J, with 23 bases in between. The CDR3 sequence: CSAGTTEAPRNSNQPQHF. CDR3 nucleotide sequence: TGCAGTGCTGGGACTACAGAGGCACCGCGGAATAGCAATCAGCCCCAGCATTTT.

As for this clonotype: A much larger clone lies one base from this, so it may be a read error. The CDR3 spells CAWSPSDTQYF. The CDR3 DNA follows: TGTGCCTGGAGTCCCTCAGATACGCAGTATTTT. J is TRBJ2-3 and V is TRBV30; no firm D call. V dropped 2 bases and J dropped 4 bases, with 4 bases sitting between them. Germline-derived CDR1 and CDR2 are GTSNPN and SVGIG (reference sequence). This CDR3 comprises 11 residues.

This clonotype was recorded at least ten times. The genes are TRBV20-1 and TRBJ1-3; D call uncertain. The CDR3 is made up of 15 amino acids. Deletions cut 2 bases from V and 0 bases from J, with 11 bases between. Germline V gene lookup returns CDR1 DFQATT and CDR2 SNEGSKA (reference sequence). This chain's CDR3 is CSARRPGISGNTIYF. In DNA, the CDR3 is TGCAGTGCTAGACGGCCGGGAATCTCTGGAAACACCATATATTTT.

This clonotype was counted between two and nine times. The CDR3: CASSMDSGTGNTIYF. The DNA for the CDR3 is TGTGCCAGTAGTATGGACTCGGGGACTGGAAACACCATATATTTT. The V call is TRBV19, the J call TRBJ1-3; D gene uncertain. Germline loops: CDR1 LNHDA, CDR2 SQIVND (reference sequence). Trimming took off 3 bases at V and 2 bases at J, with 11 bases between the two ends. CDR3 length: 15 amino acids. The entire variable domain, with the rest obtained from reference TRBV19 and TRBJ1-3, is as follows: DGGITQSPKYLFRKEGQNVTLSCEQNLNHDAMYWYRQDPGQGLRLIYYSQIVNDFQKGDIAEGYSVSREKKESFPLTVTSAQKNPTAFYLCASSMDSGTGNTIYFGEGSWLTVV.

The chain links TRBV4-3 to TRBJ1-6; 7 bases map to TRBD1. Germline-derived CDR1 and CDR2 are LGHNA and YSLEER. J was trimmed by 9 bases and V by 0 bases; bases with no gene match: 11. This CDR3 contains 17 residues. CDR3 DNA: TGCGCCAGCAGCCAAGAGAGCGCGGGGACAGTCAGTTCACCCCTCCACTTT. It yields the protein CASSQESAGTVSSPLHF.

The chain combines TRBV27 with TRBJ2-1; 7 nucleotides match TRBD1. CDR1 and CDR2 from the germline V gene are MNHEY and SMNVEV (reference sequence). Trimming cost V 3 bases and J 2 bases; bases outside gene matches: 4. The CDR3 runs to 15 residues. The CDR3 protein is CASSFFQGAYNEQFF. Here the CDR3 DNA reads TGTGCCAGCAGTTTCTTTCAGGGGGCCTACAATGAGCAGTTCTTC.

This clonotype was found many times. The CDR3 protein is CSVGKGLGGRYEQYF. As DNA, the CDR3 is TGCAGCGTTGGTAAGGGCCTGGGAGGCCGCTACGAGCAGTACTTC. This chain uses TRBV29-1 with TRBJ2-7, with D perhaps TRBD2 (6 bases). V was pared by 4 bases and J by 3 bases, with 19 bases between. This CDR3 has 15 amino acids. From germline, CDR1 is SQVTM and CDR2 ANQGSEA.

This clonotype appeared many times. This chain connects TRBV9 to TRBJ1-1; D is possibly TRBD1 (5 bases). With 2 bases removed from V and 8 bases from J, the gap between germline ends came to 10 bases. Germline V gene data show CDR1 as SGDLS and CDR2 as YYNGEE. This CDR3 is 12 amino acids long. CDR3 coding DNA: TGTGCCAGCAGCGTCGGGGCTTCGGAAGCTTTCTTT. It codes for CASSVGASEAFF.

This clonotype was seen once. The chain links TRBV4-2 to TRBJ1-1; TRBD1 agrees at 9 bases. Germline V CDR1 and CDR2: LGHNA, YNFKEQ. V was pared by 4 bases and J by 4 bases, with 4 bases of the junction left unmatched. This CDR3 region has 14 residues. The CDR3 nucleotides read TGTGCCAGCAGCCGAGGACAGGGGTTCACTGAAGCTTTCTTT. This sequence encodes CASSRGQGFTEAFF.

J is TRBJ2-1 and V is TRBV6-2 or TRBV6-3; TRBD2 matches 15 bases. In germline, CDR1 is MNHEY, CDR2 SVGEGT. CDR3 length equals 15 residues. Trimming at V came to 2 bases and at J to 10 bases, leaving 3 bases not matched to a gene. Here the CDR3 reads CASSYQGLAGGEQFF. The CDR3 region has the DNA TGTGCCAGCAGTTACCAGGGACTAGCGGGAGGAGAGCAGTTCTTC.

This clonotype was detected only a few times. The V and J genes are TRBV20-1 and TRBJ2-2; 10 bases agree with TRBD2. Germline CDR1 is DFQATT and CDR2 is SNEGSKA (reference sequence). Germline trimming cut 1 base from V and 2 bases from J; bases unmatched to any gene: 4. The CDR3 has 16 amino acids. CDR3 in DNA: TGCAGTGCTAGAGCTAGCGGGAGATCTAACACCGGGGAGCTGTTTTTT. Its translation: CSARASGRSNTGELFF.